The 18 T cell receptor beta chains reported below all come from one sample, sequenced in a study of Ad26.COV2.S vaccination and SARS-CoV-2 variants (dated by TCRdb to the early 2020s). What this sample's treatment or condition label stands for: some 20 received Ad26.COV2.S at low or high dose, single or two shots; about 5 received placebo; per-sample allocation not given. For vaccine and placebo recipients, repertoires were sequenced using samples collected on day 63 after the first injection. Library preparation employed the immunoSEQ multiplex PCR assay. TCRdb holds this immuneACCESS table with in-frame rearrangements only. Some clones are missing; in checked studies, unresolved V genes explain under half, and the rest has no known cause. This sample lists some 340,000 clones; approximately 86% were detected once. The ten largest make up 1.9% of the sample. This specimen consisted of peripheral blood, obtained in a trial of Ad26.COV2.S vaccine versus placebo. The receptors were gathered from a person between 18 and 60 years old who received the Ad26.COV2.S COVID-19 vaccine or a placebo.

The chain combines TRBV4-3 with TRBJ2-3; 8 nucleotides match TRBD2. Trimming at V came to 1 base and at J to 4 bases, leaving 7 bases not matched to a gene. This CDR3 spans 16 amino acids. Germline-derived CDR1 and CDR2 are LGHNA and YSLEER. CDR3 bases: TGCGCCAGCAGCCAAGGAGCCGGGGGGGCCGCAGATACGCAGTATTTT. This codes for CASSQGAGGAADTQYF.

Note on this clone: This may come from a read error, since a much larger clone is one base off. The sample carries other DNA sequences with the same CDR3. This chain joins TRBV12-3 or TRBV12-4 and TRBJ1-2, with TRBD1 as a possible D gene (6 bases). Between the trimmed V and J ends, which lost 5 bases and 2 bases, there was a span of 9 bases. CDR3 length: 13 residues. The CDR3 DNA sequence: TGTGCCAGCAGTCCTGACAGGAACTATGGCTACACCTTC. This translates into CASSPDRNYGYTF.

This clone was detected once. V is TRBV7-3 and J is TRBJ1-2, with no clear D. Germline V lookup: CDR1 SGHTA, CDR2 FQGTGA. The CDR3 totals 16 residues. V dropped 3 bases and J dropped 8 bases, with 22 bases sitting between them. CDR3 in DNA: TGTGCCAGCAGCTTTAACGGGAGAGGGAGGGCAGGAGGCTACACCTTC. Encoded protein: CASSFNGRGRAGGYTF.

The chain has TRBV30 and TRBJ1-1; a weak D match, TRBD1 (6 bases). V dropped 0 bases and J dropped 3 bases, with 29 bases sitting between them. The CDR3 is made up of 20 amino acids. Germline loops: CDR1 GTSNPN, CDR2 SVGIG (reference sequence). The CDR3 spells CAWSVRVSRDTRRWDTEAFF. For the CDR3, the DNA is TGTGCCTGGAGTGTACGGGTAAGTCGGGACACCCGAAGATGGGACACTGAAGCTTTCTTT.

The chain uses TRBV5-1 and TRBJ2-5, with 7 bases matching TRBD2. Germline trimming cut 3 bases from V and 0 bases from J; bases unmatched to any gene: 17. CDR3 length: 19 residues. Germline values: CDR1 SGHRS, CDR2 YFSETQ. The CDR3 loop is CASSSGRFAASGYQETQYF. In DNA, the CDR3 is TGCGCCAGCAGCTCGGGACGGTTTGCGGCTAGCGGATACCAAGAGACCCAGTACTTC.

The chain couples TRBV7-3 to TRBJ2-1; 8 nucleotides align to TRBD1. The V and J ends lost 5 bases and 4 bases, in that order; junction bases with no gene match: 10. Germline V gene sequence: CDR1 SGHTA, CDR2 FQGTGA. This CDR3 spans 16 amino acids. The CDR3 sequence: CASSAAGTGDYNEQFF. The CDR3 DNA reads TGTGCCAGCAGCGCCGCCGGGACAGGAGATTACAATGAGCAGTTCTTC.

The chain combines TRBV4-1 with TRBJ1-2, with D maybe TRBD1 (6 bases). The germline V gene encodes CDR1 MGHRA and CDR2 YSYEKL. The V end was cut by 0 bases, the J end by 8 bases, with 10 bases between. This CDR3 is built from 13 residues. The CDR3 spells CASSQEEGDGYTF. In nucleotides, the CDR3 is TGCGCCAGCAGCCAAGAGGAGGGGGACGGCTACACCTTC.

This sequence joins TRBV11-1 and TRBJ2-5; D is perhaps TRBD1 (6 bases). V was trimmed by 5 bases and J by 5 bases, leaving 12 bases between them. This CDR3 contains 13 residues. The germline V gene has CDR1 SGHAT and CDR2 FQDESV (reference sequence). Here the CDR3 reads CASSNRVGETQYF. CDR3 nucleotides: TGTGCCAGCAGCAACAGGGTGGGGGAGACCCAGTACTTC.

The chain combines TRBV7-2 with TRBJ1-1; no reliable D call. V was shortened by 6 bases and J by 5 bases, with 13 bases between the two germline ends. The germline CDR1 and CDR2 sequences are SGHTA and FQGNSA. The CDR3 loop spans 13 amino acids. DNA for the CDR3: TGTGCCAGCAGTTCCATGCGGGAGACTGAAGCTTTCTTT. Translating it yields CASSSMRETEAFF. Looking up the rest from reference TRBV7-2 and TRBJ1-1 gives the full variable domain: GAGVSQSPSNKVTEKGKDVELRCDPISGHTALYWYRQSLGQGLEFLIYFQGNSAPDKSGLPSDRFSAERTGGSVSTLTIQRTQQEDSAVYLCASSSMRETEAFFGQGTRLTVV.

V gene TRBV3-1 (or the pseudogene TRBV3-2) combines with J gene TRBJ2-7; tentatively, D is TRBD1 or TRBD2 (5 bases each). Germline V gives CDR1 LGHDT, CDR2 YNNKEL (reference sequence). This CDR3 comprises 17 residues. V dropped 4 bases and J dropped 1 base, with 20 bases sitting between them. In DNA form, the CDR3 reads TGTGCCAGCAGCCCCCTTCCGGGGCGCCTTAGTTCCTACGAGCAGTACTTC. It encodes CASSPLPGRLSSYEQYF.

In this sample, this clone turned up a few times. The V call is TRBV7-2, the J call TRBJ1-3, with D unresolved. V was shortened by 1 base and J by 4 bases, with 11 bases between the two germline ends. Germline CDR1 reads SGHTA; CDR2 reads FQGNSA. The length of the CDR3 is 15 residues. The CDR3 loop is CASSLDWSIGNTIYF. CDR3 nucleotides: TGTGCCAGCAGCTTAGATTGGTCGATCGGAAACACCATATATTTT.

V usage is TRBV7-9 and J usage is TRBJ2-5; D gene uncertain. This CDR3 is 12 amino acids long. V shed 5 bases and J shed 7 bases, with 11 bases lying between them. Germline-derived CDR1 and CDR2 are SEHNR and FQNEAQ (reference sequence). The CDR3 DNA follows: TGTGCCAGCAGCCTCTCTGTTGGGACCCAGTACTTC. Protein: CASSLSVGTQYF.

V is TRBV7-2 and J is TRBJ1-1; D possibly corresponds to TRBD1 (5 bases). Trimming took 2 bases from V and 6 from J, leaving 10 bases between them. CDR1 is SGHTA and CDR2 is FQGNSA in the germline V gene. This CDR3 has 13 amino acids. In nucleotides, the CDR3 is TGTGCCAGCAGCTTAATTTCGGGGGCTGAAGCTTTCTTT. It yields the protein CASSLISGAEAFF.

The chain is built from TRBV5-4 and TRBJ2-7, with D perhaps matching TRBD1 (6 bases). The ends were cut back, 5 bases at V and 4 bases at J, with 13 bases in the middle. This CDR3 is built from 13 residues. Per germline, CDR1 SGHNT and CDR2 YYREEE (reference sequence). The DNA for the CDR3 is TGTGCCAGCAGATTGACAGGAACTTACGAGCAGTACTTC. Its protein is CASRLTGTYEQYF.

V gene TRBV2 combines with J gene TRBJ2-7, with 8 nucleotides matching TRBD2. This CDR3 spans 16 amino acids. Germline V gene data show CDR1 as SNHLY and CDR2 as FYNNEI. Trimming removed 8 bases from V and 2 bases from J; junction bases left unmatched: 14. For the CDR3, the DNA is TGTGCCAGCGGCGGACCGGGGGGGAGCACTGCCTACGAGCAGTACTTC. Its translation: CASGGPGGSTAYEQYF.

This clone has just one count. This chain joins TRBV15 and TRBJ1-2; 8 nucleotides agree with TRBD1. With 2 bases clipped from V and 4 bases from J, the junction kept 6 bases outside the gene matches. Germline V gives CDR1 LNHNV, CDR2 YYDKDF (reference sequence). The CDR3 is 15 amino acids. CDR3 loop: CATSRSRTGSYGYTF. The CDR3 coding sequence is TGTGCCACCAGCAGATCGAGGACAGGGTCCTATGGCTACACCTTC.

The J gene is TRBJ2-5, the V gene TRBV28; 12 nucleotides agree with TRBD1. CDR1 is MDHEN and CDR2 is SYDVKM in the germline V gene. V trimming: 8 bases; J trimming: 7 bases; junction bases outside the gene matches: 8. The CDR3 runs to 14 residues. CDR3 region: CASGDRGRVATQYF. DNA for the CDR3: TGTGCCAGCGGGGACAGGGGGCGCGTGGCGACCCAGTACTTC.

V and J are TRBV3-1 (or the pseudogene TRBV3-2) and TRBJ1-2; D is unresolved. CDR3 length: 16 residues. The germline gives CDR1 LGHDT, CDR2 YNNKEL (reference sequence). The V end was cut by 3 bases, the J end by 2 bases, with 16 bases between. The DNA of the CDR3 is TGTGCCAGCAGCCACACCCTCCTACAGAAAAACTATGGCTACACCTTC. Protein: CASSHTLLQKNYGYTF.